The rows below give T cell receptor beta chains drawn from one sample of a study of OX40 agonist ivuxolimab in advanced cancers. TCRdb keeps only in-frame clones here, not all; method: immunoSEQ multiplex PCR. This sample has roughly 70,000 clones, with 85% found just once. The specimen comprised CD4+ or CD8+ T cells sorted from blood, sampled in a trial of the OX40 agonist ivuxolimab. The receptor set was obtained from an adult with an advanced solid tumor such as melanoma, head and neck, liver or kidney cancer. CDR3s include the opening cysteine and the closing phenylalanine or tryptophan. Each record gives: J gene, clone size, D gene, V gene, CDR3 protein, CDR3 DNA. A D gene is named only where the DNA matches it firmly. Size tells how often a clone was seen (once, few, many) or the class of an expanded clone, and some rows leave it out.

>TRBJ2-7|.|TRBD1|TRBV11-2
CASSSFGQGASYEQYF
TGTGCCAGCAGTTCGTTCGGGCAGGGGGCATCGTACGAGCAGTACTTC
>TRBJ1-1|.|TRBD1|TRBV10-3
CASKPWDSMNTEAFF
TGTGCCTCGAAGCCCTGGGACAGCATGAACACTGAAGCTTTCTTT
>TRBJ2-7|.|.|TRBV7-2
CASSPDEGYYEQYF
TGTGCCAGCAGCCCCGACGAGGGGTACTACGAGCAGTACTTC
>TRBJ2-3|.|.|TRBV27
CASSLSGRLGGTDTQYF
TGTGCCAGCAGTTTATCGGGGAGATTAGGGGGCACAGATACGCAGTATTTT
>TRBJ2-7|.|TRBD2|TRBV7-2
CASSLDLAGGSEQYF
TGTGCCAGCAGCTTAGATCTAGCGGGAGGTTCCGAGCAGTACTTC
>TRBJ2-5|.|TRBD1|TRBV19
CASSRGQRETQYF
TGTGCCAGTAGCCGGGGACAGAGAGAGACCCAGTACTTC
>TRBJ2-1|.|TRBD2|TRBV5-1
CASMGLAEEQFF
TGCGCCAGCATGGGACTAGCGGAGGAGCAGTTCTTC
>TRBJ2-5|.|.|TRBV6-5
CASSLLLAGKETQYF
TGTGCCAGCAGTCTTCTACTGGCGGGGAAAGAGACCCAGTACTTC
>TRBJ2-1|.|TRBD2|TRBV5-4
CASSLGASGRDNEQFF
TGTGCCAGCAGCTTGGGGGCTAGCGGGAGAGACAATGAGCAGTTCTTC
>TRBJ2-3|few|TRBD2|TRBV5-1
CASGPGTSGADTQYF
TGCGCCAGCGGCCCGGGGACTAGCGGGGCAGATACGCAGTATTTT
>TRBJ2-3|.|.|TRBV18
CASSPRTGGTDTQYF
TGTGCCAGCTCACCCCGTACGGGAGGCACAGATACGCAGTATTTT
>TRBJ1-1|once|.|TRBV5-1
CASRQDPGRNTEAFF
TGCGCCAGCAGACAGGACCCCGGCAGGAACACTGAAGCTTTCTTT
>TRBJ2-7|few|.|TRBV5-4
CASSWDNYEQYF
TGTGCCAGCAGCTGGGACAACTACGAGCAGTACTTC
>TRBJ1-1|.|.|TRBV28
CASSFNPALNTEAFF
TGTGCCAGCAGTTTCAATCCAGCCTTGAACACTGAAGCTTTCTTT
>TRBJ2-7|.|.|TRBV7-9
CASSLLGPVGVYEQYF
TGTGCCAGCAGCTTACTAGGGCCCGTGGGTGTCTACGAGCAGTACTTC
>TRBJ2-2|.|.|TRBV7-9
CASSFPSGGTDTGELFF
TGTGCCAGCAGCTTCCCATCTGGCGGGACCGACACCGGGGAGCTGTTTTTT
>TRBJ2-2|.|.|TRBV6-6
CAGSGAGELFF
TGTGCCGGGTCGGGCGCCGGGGAGCTGTTTTTT
>TRBJ2-7|.|.|TRBV6-1
CASRPEGLYEQYF
TGTGCCAGCAGGCCGGAGGGACTCTACGAGCAGTACTTC
>TRBJ1-2|.|TRBD1|TRBV18
CASSLAGTGINYGYTF
TGTGCCAGCTCACTCGCCGGGACAGGGATTAACTATGGCTACACCTTC
>TRBJ2-2|.|.|TRBV7-6
CASSTRENTGELFF
TGTGCCAGCAGCACCCGGGAGAACACCGGGGAGCTGTTTTTT
>TRBJ2-7|.|TRBD2|TRBV7-2
CASSQTSGEVNEQYF
TGTGCCAGCAGTCAGACTAGCGGGGAGGTGAACGAGCAGTACTTC
>TRBJ2-2|.|.|TRBV5-1
CASREEAGNTGELFF
TGCGCCAGCAGAGAAGAGGCAGGGAACACCGGGGAGCTGTTTTTT
>TRBJ1-4|.|.|TRBV6-6
CASRPRDATNEKLFF
TGTGCCAGCAGGCCCAGGGATGCAACTAATGAAAAACTGTTTTTT
>TRBJ2-2|.|.|TRBV6-1
CASSEFRAENTGELFF
TGTGCCAGCAGTGAATTTAGGGCGGAGAACACCGGGGAGCTGTTTTTT
>TRBJ2-5|few|.|TRBV7-9
CASSQGGETQYF
TGTGCCAGCAGCCAGGGGGGAGAGACCCAGTACTTC
>TRBJ1-2|.|TRBD1|TRBV11-1
CASSSRDRGVYGYTF
TGTGCCAGCAGCTCCCGGGACAGGGGGGTGTATGGCTACACCTTC
>TRBJ1-5|.|.|TRBV19
CASSIRQAGQPQHF
TGTGCCAGTAGTATTCGACAGGCTGGACAGCCCCAGCATTTT
>TRBJ1-4|.|.|TRBV9
CASSVTSQGATNEKLFF
TGTGCCAGCAGCGTCACCTCACAAGGGGCAACTAATGAAAAACTGTTTTTT
>TRBJ2-3|.|.|TRBV4-3
CASSYGSSGADTQYF
TGCGCCAGCAGCTACGGTTCTTCTGGCGCAGATACGCAGTATTTT
>TRBJ1-1|.|.|TRBV13
CASSLQVHTEAFF
TGTGCCAGCAGCTTACAGGTCCACACTGAAGCTTTCTTT
>TRBJ1-2|.|TRBD1|TRBV10-3
CAISSRDSYGYTF
TGTGCCATCAGCAGCCGGGACAGCTATGGCTACACCTTC
>TRBJ2-3|.|TRBD2|TRBV19
CASSSGLAGTRDTQYF
TGTGCCAGTAGTAGCGGACTAGCGGGGACTCGGGATACGCAGTATTTT
>TRBJ2-6|.|.|TRBV7-9
CASSPGSGGANVLTF
TGTGCCAGCAGCCCAGGGTCTGGCGGGGCCAACGTCCTGACTTTC
>TRBJ2-4|.|.|TRBV2
CASRQGIGNIQYF
TGTGCCAGCAGACAGGGCATCGGAAACATTCAGTACTTC
>TRBJ1-2|.|.|TRBV4-3
CASSQGTASNGYTF
TGCGCCAGCAGCCAAGGAACAGCCTCTAACGGCTACACCTTC
>TRBJ2-7|.|.|TRBV1
CTSSHGVAENYTYEQYF
TGCACCAGCAGCCATGGAGTAGCGGAGAATTATACTTACGAGCAGTACTTC
>TRBJ2-2|.|.|TRBV6-6
CASTPGGANTGELFF
TGTGCCAGCACCCCTGGAGGAGCGAACACCGGGGAGCTGTTTTTT
>TRBJ2-5|.|.|TRBV7-6
CASSLARGVETQYF
TGTGCCAGCAGCTTAGCGCGGGGTGTAGAGACCCAGTACTTC
>TRBJ2-5|.|TRBD2|TRBV14
CASSPGTSGSVETQYF
TGTGCCAGCAGCCCTGGGACTAGCGGGAGTGTGGAGACCCAGTACTTC
>TRBJ2-7|.|TRBD1|TRBV28
CASIPGTGTYEQYF
TGTGCCAGCATTCCAGGGACAGGGACCTACGAGCAGTACTTC
>TRBJ2-5|.|TRBD2|TRBV18
CASSNSGGTQETQYF
TGTGCCAGCTCAAATAGCGGGGGAACCCAAGAGACCCAGTACTTC
>TRBJ2-7|.|.|TRBV5-1
CASSFGQAYEQYF
TGCGCCAGCAGCTTTGGGCAGGCCTACGAGCAGTACTTC
>TRBJ1-5|.|.|TRBV5-1
CASSFGGRGDQPQHF
TGCGCCAGCAGCTTTGGAGGGAGAGGAGATCAGCCCCAGCATTTT
>TRBJ2-7|.|.|TRBV7-2
CASSLSATEYEQYF
TGTGCCAGCAGCTTAAGTGCAACCGAGTACGAGCAGTACTTC
>TRBJ2-3|.|.|TRBV6-5
CASSYPGGGDTQYF
TGTGCCAGCAGTTATCCAGGGGGGGGAGATACGCAGTATTTT
>TRBJ1-1|.|.|TRBV14
CASSQDSPTEAFF
TGTGCCAGCAGCCAAGATTCCCCGACTGAAGCTTTCTTT
>TRBJ1-2|.|.|TRBV2
CASSERTDSSGYTF
TGTGCCAGCAGTGAACGCACGGACTCCTCCGGCTACACCTTC
>TRBJ2-6|.|TRBD1|TRBV7-2
CASSLEGGTGANVLTF
TGTGCCAGCAGCTTAGAAGGGGGCACTGGGGCCAACGTCCTGACTTTC
>TRBJ1-2|.|.|TRBV6-5
CASNTRRTHYGYTF
TGTGCCAGCAATACGAGACGTACCCACTATGGCTACACCTTC
>TRBJ2-1|.|TRBD2|TRBV4-1
CASSQATSGHYNEQFF
TGCGCCAGCAGCCAAGCGACTAGCGGGCACTACAATGAGCAGTTCTTC
>TRBJ2-3|once|TRBD2|TRBV5-1
CASSLPVGGGVPDTQYF
TGCGCCAGCAGCTTGCCGGTCGGCGGGGGGGTGCCAGATACGCAGTATTTT
>TRBJ1-4|.|.|TRBV30
CAWIPGGQGRGELFF
TGTGCCTGGATCCCGGGGGGGCAAGGGCGAGGTGAACTGTTTTTT
>TRBJ1-5|.|.|TRBV5-5
CASSLETANQPQHF
TGTGCCAGCAGCTTGGAGACAGCTAATCAGCCCCAGCATTTT